Shown below are 16 T cell receptor beta chains from a single sample sequenced in a study of T cells in Graves' hyperthyroidism and ophthalmopathy. Researchers took RNA transcripts and amplified the TCR beta CDR3 regions from them. TCR CDR3 underwent first-round RT-PCR with the HTBI primer set. Each CDR3 protein is one row after TCRdb ran MiXCR on the multiplex PCR reads. Here the sample spans 250,000 to 300,000 distinct CDR3 sequences, less than 20% being singletons. The sample was blood. Receptor source: a middle-aged man with Graves' ophthalmopathy.

This clonotype showed up just a few times. The chain combines TRBV19 with TRBJ1-4; no firm D call. Looked up from germline, CDR1 is LNHDA and CDR2 is SQIVND (reference sequence). This CDR3 comprises 17 residues. With 2 bases removed from V and 0 bases from J, the gap between germline ends came to 13 bases. For the CDR3, the DNA is TGTGCCAGTAGTATACGGTCGTTGGCAGCAACTAATGAAAAACTGTTTTTT. Protein product: CASSIRSLAATNEKLFF.

This clonotype was detected many times. The V and J genes are TRBV20-1 and TRBJ2-7, with a weak D call TRBD2 (5 bases). There are 14 residues in the CDR3. Between the trimmed V and J ends, which lost 0 bases and 1 base, there was a span of 10 bases. The germline V gene encodes CDR1 DFQATT and CDR2 SNEGSKA (reference sequence). The CDR3 DNA reads as TGCAGTGCTAGAGACCGAGGGTCGTCCTACGAGCAGTACTTC. Its protein is CSARDRGSSYEQYF.

This clonotype has ten or more counts. The genes are TRBV20-1 and TRBJ2-5; TRBD1 matches 7 bases. From germline, CDR1 is DFQATT and CDR2 SNEGSKA (reference sequence). The CDR3 has 14 amino acids. Trimming at V came to 6 bases and at J to 4 bases, leaving 11 bases not matched to a gene. This CDR3 is CSATPTGRRETQYF. CDR3 in DNA: TGCAGTGCCACACCGACAGGGCGGAGAGAGACCCAGTACTTC.

As concerns this clonotype: It may be a read error: a sequence one base away is much more abundant. This chain connects TRBV28 to TRBJ1-2; D is ambiguous. V lost 6 bases and J lost 4, with 15 bases in between. The CDR3 length is 14 residues. Germline V gene sequence: CDR1 MDHEN, CDR2 SYDVKM. The CDR3 loop reads CASSSNPQVYGYTF. The CDR3 DNA reads TGTGCCAGCAGCTCTAATCCTCAGGTCTATGGCTACACCTTC.

This chain connects TRBV12-3 or TRBV12-4 to TRBJ2-1, with 14 bases identical to TRBD2. The CDR3 has 13 amino acids. Trimming at V came to 8 bases and at J to 9 bases, leaving 3 bases not matched to a gene. CDR3 in DNA: TGTGCCAGCCGACTAGCGGGAGGGGGTGAGCAGTTCTTC. Protein product: CASRLAGGGEQFF.

This clonotype has more than one count but fewer than ten. V is TRBV7-9 and J is TRBJ1-5, with TRBD1 identical over 7 bases. From germline, CDR1 is SEHNR and CDR2 FQNEAQ (reference sequence). The V segment lost 5 bases and the J segment 2 bases; nucleotides outside the gene matches: 6. This CDR3 is 15 amino acids long. The DNA for the CDR3 is TGTGCCAGCAGCCCGGACAGGTCAGGCAATCAGCCCCAGCATTTT. Protein: CASSPDRSGNQPQHF.

This clonotype was seen many times. The genes are TRBV7-8 and TRBJ2-5, with D tentatively TRBD2 (6 bases). Deletions cut 2 bases from V and 7 bases from J, with 11 bases between. This CDR3 has 13 residues. CDR1 is SGHVS, CDR2 FQNEAQ, per germline. The CDR3: CASSLSKEGTQYF. The CDR3 DNA follows: TGTGCCAGCAGCTTATCTAAGGAGGGGACCCAGTACTTC.

V is TRBV15 and J is TRBJ1-1, with TRBD1 matching 9 bases. V lost 1 base and J lost 2; bases outside the gene matches: 2. CDR3 length: 15 amino acids. CDR1 LNHNV and CDR2 YYDKDF come from the germline V gene (reference sequence). CDR3 in DNA: TGTGCCACCAGCAGAGGGGGACAGGGCAACACTGAAGCTTTCTTT. It encodes CATSRGGQGNTEAFF.

This clonotype has a handful of counts. V is TRBV4-1 and J is TRBJ1-1; D gene ambiguous. V dropped 0 bases and J dropped 0 bases, with 8 bases sitting between them. Looked up from germline, CDR1 is MGHRA and CDR2 is YSYEKL. The CDR3 totals 15 residues. CDR3 coding DNA: TGCGCCAGCAGCCAAGATCAACGGCTGAACACTGAAGCTTTCTTT. Protein sequence: CASSQDQRLNTEAFF.

This clonotype was seen many times. The chain links TRBV28 to TRBJ1-1; tentative D call: TRBD1 (5 bases). The V end was cut by 6 bases, the J end by 10 bases, with 21 bases between. The CDR3 has 14 residues. Germline V gene lookup returns CDR1 MDHEN and CDR2 SYDVKM. As DNA, the CDR3 is TGTGCCAGCAGCGCCGGGACGTTCCTATCTGTAGCTTTCTTT. Protein sequence: CASSAGTFLSVAFF.

As regards this clonotype: The junction does not match germline at one end; this may be a read error. CDR3 DNA sequence: TGTGCCAGCAGTACTAGCGGGAACATCGGGGAGCTGTTTTTT. Amino acids: CASSTSGNIGELFF. This chain uses TRBV12-3 or TRBV12-4 with TRBJ2-2; TRBD2 matches at 10 bases. This CDR3 spans 14 amino acids.

This clonotype was recorded many times. The chain joins TRBV2 to TRBJ1-1; D remains unclear. The V end was cut by 5 bases, the J end by 1 base, with 8 bases between. The CDR3 is 13 residues long. Germline CDR1 reads SNHLY; CDR2 reads FYNNEI. The CDR3 DNA reads as TGTGCCAGCAGTTACGGGGAGAACACTGAAGCTTTCTTT. This sequence encodes CASSYGENTEAFF.

This clonotype has a count of ten or more. The chain recombines TRBV3-1 with TRBJ2-2; 7 nucleotides agree with TRBD2. The V gene's germline CDR1 is LGHDT and CDR2 YNNKEL (reference sequence). CDR3 length: 14 residues. Trimming cost V 4 bases and J 5 bases; bases outside gene matches: 4. The CDR3 loop is CASSRGGSTGELFF. The CDR3, as DNA: TGTGCCAGCAGCCGGGGAGGGAGTACCGGGGAGCTGTTTTTT. Using reference TRBV3-1 and TRBJ2-2 for the parts outside the CDR3, the full variable domain is DTAVSQTPKYLVTQMGNDKSIKCEQNLGHDTMYWYKQDSKKFLKIMFSYNNKELIINETVPNRFSPKSPDKAHLNLHINSLELGDSAVYFCASSRGGSTGELFFGEGSRLTVL.

This clonotype was seen repeatedly, ten times or more. The J gene is TRBJ2-2, the V gene TRBV2; 10 nucleotides align to TRBD2. The CDR3 runs to 15 residues. V dropped 4 bases and J dropped 6; count of bases not matched to a gene: 5. Looked up from germline, CDR1 is SNHLY and CDR2 is FYNNEI. The CDR3, as DNA: TGTGCCAGCAGTGCGTTAGCGGGAGGATCCGGGGAGCTGTTTTTT. Translated, it gives CASSALAGGSGELFF.

This clonotype was counted at least ten times. This chain connects TRBV12-3 or TRBV12-4 to TRBJ2-7; D is unresolved. Trimming pared 4 bases from V and 2 bases from J, leaving 9 bases between. CDR3 length equals 13 residues. The CDR3 protein is CASSSGRAYEQYF. For the CDR3, the DNA is TGTGCCAGCAGTTCCGGACGGGCCTACGAGCAGTACTTC.

This clonotype was found many times. J is TRBJ2-1 and V is TRBV14; 9 nucleotides agree with TRBD1. V was clipped by 4 bases and J by 7 bases; unmatched bases: 8. Germline CDR1 reads SGHDN; CDR2 reads FVKESK. The CDR3 sequence is 15 residues long. The CDR3 coding sequence is TGTGCCAGCAGCCGCCCCGGGACAGGGTGGAATGAGCAGTTCTTC. Its translation is CASSRPGTGWNEQFF.